This is a list of T cell receptor beta chains from one sample in a study of blood T cells in healthy people across ages. A single record per CDR3 protein comes from TCRdb applying MiXCR to the 5' RACE reads. This table holds 850,000 or so distinct CDR3 sequences, around 28% found once. Sequenced: blood. These receptors came from a woman aged 80 or older in good health. The CDR3 runs from the conserved cysteine through the conserved F or W. A D gene is named only where the DNA matches it firmly. Size is omitted from some rows. Given values are once, few, many or a class for expanded clones.

abundance | j_gene | v_gene | d_gene | CDR3nt | CDR3aa
many | TRBJ2-3 | TRBV7-2 | - | TGTGCCAGCAGCTCACCATGGGGTTCGTCGAGCACAGATACGCAGTATTTT | CASSSPWGSSSTDTQYF
many | TRBJ1-2 | TRBV12-3/TRBV12-4 | - | TGTGCCAGCAGTATTTCACGGGAGAGAAACTATGGCTACACCTTC | CASSISRERNYGYTF
many | TRBJ2-4 | TRBV20-1 | - | TGCAGTGCTAGGCAATCTCTGGACAGTGCCAAAAACATTCAGTACTTC | CSARQSLDSAKNIQYF
few | TRBJ1-2 | TRBV20-1 | TRBD1 | TGCAGTGCTAGAGATCCGCTACAGGGGAAGCGCCTTAACTATGGCTACACCTTC | CSARDPLQGKRLNYGYTF
few | TRBJ2-7 | TRBV7-8 | TRBD1 | TGTGCCAGCAGCCCGGAGGACAGGGTCGAGCAGTACTTC | CASSPEDRVEQYF
- | TRBJ2-3 | TRBV12-3/TRBV12-4 | TRBD1 | TGTGCCAGCAGTTTGGGGGACAGGGGGAGAGCAGATACGGAGTATTTT | CASSLGDRGRADTEYF
few | TRBJ1-1 | TRBV29-1 | - | TGCAGCGTTGACCAGACTATGAACACTGAAGCTTTCTTT | CSVDQTMNTEAFF
- | TRBJ1-1 | TRBV20-1 | - | TGCAGTGCTAGGAACCGAGGGGGGAACACTGAAGCTTTCTTT | CSARNRGGNTEAFF
few | TRBJ1-1 | TRBV9 | - | TGTGCCAGCAGCGCCGTAGAGACGGGCGCCGGGAACACTGAAGCTTTCTTT | CASSAVETGAGNTEAFF
many | TRBJ2-3 | TRBV7-9 | TRBD1 | TGTGCCAGCAGCTTCGGAACCGGGACAGGGGCAGATACGCAGTATTTT | CASSFGTGTGADTQYF
many | TRBJ2-3 | TRBV12-3/TRBV12-4 | - | TGTGCCAGCAGGAAACTTGGCGGGACCACAGATACGCAGTATTTT | CASRKLGGTTDTQYF
many | TRBJ2-5 | TRBV9 | - | TGTGCCAGCAGCGTATTGGACCAAGAGACCCAGTACTTC | CASSVLDQETQYF
many | TRBJ2-1 | TRBV5-6 | - | TGTGCCAGCAGACCCGGACCAGGGGCGCAGTTCTTC | CASRPGPGAQFF
many | TRBJ2-3 | TRBV29-1 | - | TGCAGCGCCCGCCCGGACCTTCTAGATACGCAGTATTTT | CSARPDLLDTQYF
- | TRBJ2-7 | TRBV4-1 | TRBD2 | TGCGCCAGCAGCCAAGAAACGGCGGGAGGCTCCTACGAGCAGTACTTC | CASSQETAGGSYEQYF
many | TRBJ2-1 | TRBV7-9 | TRBD1 | TGTGCCAGCAGCACTAGCGGAGGACAGGGGGGTGATGAGCAGTTCTTC | CASSTSGGQGGDEQFF
many | TRBJ2-3 | TRBV9 | - | TGTGCCAGCAGCGTAGCCGATACGCAGTATTTT | CASSVADTQYF
many | TRBJ1-1 | TRBV3-1 | - | TGTGCCAGCAGCCAAGTTTCCGACACTGAAGCTTTCTTT | CASSQVSDTEAFF
many | TRBJ2-7 | TRBV5-6 | TRBD2 | TGTGCCAGCAGCAAACTAGCGGGGACTGCTGGGGAGCAGTACTTC | CASSKLAGTAGEQYF
many | TRBJ2-4 | TRBV29-1 | - | TGCAGCGCCATGACAGGCTTAGCCAAAAACATTCAGTACTTC | CSAMTGLAKNIQYF
many | TRBJ2-7 | TRBV28 | - | TGTGCCAGCACCGGCAGGTATACCTACGAGCAGTACTTC | CASTGRYTYEQYF
- | TRBJ2-3 | TRBV11-2 | TRBD2 | TGTGCCAGCAGCTTAGCGGGGGGTGCACCGGCCACAGATACGCAGTATTTT | CASSLAGGAPATDTQYF